This T cell receptor beta chain appears in the sequencing data of a study of type 1 regulatory T cells. On this clonotype itself: Its antigen is unidentified.

TCRdb re-analysed the reads in MiXCR, keeping a single row per CDR3 protein. This table has tens of thousands of distinct CDR3 sequences, approximately 77% appearing once. V was pared by 3 bases and J by 4 bases, with 18 bases between. The CDR3 loop spans 16 amino acids. The J gene is TRBJ2-5, the V gene TRBV12-3 or TRBV12-4, with D perhaps matching TRBD1 (7 bases). The receptor was derived from a human donor in good health. The sample was cultured T cells, either the whole culture or a sorted T cell fraction (not recorded which). Subset denoted: Tr1-enriched cell product generated in vitro against host alloantigens. CDR3 sequence reads: CASSFGGGAGSETQYF. CDR3 coding DNA: TGTGCCAGCAGTTTCGGAGGGGGCGCAGGTTCAGAGACCCAGTACTTC.